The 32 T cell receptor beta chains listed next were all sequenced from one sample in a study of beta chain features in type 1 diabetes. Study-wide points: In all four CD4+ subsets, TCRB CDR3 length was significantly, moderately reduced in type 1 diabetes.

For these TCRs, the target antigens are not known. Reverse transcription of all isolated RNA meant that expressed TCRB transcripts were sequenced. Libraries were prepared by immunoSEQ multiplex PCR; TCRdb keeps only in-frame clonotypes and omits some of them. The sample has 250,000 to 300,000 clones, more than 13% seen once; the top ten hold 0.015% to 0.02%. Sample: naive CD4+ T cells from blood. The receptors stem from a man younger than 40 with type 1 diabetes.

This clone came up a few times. The CDR3 DNA reads TGTGCCAGCAGTGGGGTAACAGGCAGGTCTGGGGCCAACGTCCTGACTTTC. Protein: CASSGVTGRSGANVLTF. V usage is TRBV27 and J usage is TRBJ2-6; D may be TRBD1 (5 bases). V was trimmed by 5 bases and J by 1 base, leaving 15 bases between them. Germline CDR1 reads MNHEY; CDR2 reads SMNVEV (reference sequence). The CDR3 contains 17 residues. The full variable domain, completed using reference TRBV27 and TRBJ2-6, is EAQVTQNPRYLITVTGKKLTVTCSQNMNHEYMSWYRQDPGLGLRQIYYSMNVEVTDKGDVPEGYKVSRKEKRNFPLILESPSPNQTSLYFCASSGVTGRSGANVLTFGAGSRLTVL.

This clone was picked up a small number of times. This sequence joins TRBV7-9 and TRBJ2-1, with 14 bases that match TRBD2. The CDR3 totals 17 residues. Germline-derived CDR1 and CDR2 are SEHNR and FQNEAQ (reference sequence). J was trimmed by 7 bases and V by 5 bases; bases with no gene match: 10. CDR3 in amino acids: CASSPRKTSGRGNEQFF. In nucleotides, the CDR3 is TGTGCCAGCAGCCCCCGGAAGACTAGCGGGAGGGGTAATGAGCAGTTCTTC.

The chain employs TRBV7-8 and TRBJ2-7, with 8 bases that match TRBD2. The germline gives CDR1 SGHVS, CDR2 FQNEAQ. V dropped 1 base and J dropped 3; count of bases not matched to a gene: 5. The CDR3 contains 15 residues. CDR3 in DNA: TGTGCCAGCAGCTTAGTTTCGCGGGAGGTCTACGAGCAGTACTTC. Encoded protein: CASSLVSREVYEQYF.

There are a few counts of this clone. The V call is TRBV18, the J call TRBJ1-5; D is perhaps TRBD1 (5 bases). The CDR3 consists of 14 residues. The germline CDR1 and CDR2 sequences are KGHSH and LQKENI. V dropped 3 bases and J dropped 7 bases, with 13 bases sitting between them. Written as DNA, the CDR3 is TGTGCCAGCTCACCTCAAGGGGTTCAACAGCCCCAGCATTTT. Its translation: CASSPQGVQQPQHF.

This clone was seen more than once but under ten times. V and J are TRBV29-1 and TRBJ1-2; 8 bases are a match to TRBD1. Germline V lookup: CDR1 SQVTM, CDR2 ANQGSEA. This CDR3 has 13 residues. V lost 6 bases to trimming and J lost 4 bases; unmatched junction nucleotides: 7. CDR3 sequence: CSVARQGIYGYTF. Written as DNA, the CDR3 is TGCAGCGTCGCCAGACAGGGGATCTATGGCTACACCTTC.

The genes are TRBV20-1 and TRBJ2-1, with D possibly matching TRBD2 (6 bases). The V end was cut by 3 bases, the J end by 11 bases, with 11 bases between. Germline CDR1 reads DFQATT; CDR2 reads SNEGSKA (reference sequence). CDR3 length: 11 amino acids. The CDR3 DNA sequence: TGCAGTGCTAGGCGGGACCACCAGCAGTTCTTC. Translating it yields CSARRDHQQFF.

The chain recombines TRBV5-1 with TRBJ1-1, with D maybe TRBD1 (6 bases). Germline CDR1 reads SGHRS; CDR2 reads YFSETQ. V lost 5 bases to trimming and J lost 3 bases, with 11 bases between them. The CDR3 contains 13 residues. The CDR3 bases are TGCGCCAGCAGGATACAGGGAGACACTGAAGCTTTCTTT. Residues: CASRIQGDTEAFF.

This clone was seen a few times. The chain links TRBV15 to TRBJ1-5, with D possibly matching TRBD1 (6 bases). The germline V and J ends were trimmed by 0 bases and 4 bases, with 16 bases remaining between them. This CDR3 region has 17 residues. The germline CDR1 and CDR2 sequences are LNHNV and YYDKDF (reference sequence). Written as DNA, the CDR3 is TGTGCCACCAGCAGAGATCTCGTCGGACAGACTAATCAGCCCCAGCATTTT. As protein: CATSRDLVGQTNQPQHF. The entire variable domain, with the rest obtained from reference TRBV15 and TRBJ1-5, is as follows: DAMVIQNPRYQVTQFGKPVTLSCSQTLNHNVMYWYQQKSSQAPKLLFHYYDKDFNNEADTPDNFQSRRPNTSFCFLDIRSPGLGDTAMYLCATSRDLVGQTNQPQHFGDGTRLSIL.

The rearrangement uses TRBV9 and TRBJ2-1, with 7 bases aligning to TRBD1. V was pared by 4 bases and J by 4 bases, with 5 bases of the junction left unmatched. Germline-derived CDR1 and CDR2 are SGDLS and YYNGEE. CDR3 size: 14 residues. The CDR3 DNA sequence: TGTGCCAGCAGCCCGCGGACAGGATACAATGAGCAGTTCTTC. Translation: CASSPRTGYNEQFF.

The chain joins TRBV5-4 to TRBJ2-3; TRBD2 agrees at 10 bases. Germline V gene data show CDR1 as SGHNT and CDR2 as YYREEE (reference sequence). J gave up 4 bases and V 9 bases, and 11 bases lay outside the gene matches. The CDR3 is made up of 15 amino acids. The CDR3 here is CATALAGVSADTQYF. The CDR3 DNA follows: TGTGCCACGGCGCTAGCGGGAGTCTCGGCAGATACGCAGTATTTT.

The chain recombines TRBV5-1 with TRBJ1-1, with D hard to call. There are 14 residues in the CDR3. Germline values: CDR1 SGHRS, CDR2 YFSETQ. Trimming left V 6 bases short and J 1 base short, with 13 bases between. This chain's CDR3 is CASTGGPTNTEAFF. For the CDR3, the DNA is TGCGCCAGCACCGGAGGACCCACGAACACTGAAGCTTTCTTT.

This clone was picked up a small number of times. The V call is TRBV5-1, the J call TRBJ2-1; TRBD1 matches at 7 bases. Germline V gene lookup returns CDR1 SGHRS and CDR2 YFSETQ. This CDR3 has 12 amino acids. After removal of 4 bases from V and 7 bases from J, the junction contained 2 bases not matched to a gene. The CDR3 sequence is CASSVQGNEQFF. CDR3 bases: TGCGCCAGCAGCGTACAGGGGAATGAGCAGTTCTTC.

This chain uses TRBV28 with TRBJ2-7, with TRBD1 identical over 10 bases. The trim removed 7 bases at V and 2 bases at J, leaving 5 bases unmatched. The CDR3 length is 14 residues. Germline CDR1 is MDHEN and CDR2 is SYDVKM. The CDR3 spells CASIPGQGAYEQYF. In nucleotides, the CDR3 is TGTGCCAGCATTCCCGGACAGGGGGCCTACGAGCAGTACTTC.

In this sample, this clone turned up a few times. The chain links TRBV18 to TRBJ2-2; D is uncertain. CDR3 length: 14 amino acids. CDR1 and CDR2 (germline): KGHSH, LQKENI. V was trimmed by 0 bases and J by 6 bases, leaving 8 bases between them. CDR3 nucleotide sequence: TGTGCCAGCTCACCACCGTCGGTGGCCGGGGAGCTGTTTTTT. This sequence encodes CASSPPSVAGELFF. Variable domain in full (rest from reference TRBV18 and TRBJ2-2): NAGVMQNPRHLVRRRGQEARLRCSPMKGHSHVYWYRQLPEEGLKFMVYLQKENIIDESGMPKERFSAEFPKEGPSILRIQQVVRGDSAAYFCASSPPSVAGELFFGEGSRLTVL.

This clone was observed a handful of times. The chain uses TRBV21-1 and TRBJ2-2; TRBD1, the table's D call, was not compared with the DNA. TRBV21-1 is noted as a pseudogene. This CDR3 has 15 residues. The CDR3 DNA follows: TGTGCCAGCAGCCCAACGACAGGGGGCACCGGGGAGCTGTTTTTT. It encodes CASSPTTGGTGELFF.

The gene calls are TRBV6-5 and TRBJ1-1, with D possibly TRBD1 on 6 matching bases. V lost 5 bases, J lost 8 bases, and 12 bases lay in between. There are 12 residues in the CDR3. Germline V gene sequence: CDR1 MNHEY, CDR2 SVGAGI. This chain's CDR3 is CASSGKDREAFF. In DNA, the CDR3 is TGTGCCAGCAGTGGCAAAGACAGGGAAGCTTTCTTT.

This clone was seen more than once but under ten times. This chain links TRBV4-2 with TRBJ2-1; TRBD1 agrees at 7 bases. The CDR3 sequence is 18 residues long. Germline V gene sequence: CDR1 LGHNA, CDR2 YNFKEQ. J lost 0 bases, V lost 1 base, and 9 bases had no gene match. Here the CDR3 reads CASSQVSRGLSSYNEQFF. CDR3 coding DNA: TGTGCCAGCAGCCAAGTCAGTAGGGGGCTGAGCTCCTACAATGAGCAGTTCTTC.

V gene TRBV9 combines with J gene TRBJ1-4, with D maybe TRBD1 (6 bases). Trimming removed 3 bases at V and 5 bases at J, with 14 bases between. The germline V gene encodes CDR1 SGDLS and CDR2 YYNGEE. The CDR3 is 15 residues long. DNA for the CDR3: TGTGCCAGCAGCGGGGGACATTCTGGGAATGAAAAACTGTTTTTT. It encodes CASSGGHSGNEKLFF. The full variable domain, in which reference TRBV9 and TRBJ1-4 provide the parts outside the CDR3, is DSGVTQTPKHLITATGQRVTLRCSPRSGDLSVYWYQQSLDQGLQFLIQYYNGEERAKGNILERFSAQQFPDLHSELNLSSLELGDSALYFCASSGGHSGNEKLFFGSGTQLSVL.

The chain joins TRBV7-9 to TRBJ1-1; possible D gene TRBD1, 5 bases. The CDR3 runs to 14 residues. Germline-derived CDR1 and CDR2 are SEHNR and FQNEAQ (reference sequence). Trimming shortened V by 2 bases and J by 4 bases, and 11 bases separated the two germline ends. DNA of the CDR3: TGTGCCAGCAGCTTAATGGTGCAGGGCACTGAAGCTTTCTTT. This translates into CASSLMVQGTEAFF.

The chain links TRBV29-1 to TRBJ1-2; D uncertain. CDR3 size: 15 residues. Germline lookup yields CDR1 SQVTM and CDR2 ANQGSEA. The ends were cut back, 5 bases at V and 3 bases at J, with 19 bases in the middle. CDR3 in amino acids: CSVPLEGFGDYGYTF. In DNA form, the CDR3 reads TGCAGCGTTCCCCTGGAAGGGTTCGGGGACTATGGCTACACCTTC.

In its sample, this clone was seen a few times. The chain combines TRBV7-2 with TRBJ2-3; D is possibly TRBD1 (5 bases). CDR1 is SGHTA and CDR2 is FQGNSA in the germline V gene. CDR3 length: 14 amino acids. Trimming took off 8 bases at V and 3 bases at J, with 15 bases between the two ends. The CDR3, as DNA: TGTGCCAGCGGCTCCAATCGGACAACAGATACGCAGTATTTT. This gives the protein CASGSNRTTDTQYF. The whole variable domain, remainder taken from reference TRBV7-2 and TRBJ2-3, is GAGVSQSPSNKVTEKGKDVELRCDPISGHTALYWYRQSLGQGLEFLIYFQGNSAPDKSGLPSDRFSAERTGGSVSTLTIQRTQQEDSAVYLCASGSNRTTDTQYFGPGTRLTVL.

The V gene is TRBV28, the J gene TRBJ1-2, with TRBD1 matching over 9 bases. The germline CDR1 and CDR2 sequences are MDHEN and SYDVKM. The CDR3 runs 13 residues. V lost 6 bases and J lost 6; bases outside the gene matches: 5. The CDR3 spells CASRGTGRNGYTF. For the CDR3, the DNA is TGTGCCAGCAGGGGGACAGGGAGGAATGGCTACACCTTC.

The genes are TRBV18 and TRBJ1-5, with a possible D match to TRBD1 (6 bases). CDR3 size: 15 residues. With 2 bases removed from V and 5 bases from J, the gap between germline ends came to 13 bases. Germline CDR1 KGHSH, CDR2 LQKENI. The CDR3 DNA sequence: TGTGCCAGCTCACCAGACGGGGGGCAGGATCAGCCCCAGCATTTT. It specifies CASSPDGGQDQPQHF.

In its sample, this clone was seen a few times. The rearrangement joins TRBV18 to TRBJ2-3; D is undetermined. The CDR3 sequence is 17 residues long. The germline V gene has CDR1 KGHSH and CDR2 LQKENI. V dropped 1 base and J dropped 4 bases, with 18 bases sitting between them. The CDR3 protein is CASSPQVPGPYSDTQYF. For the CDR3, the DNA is TGTGCCAGCTCACCACAAGTTCCAGGTCCATATTCAGATACGCAGTATTTT.

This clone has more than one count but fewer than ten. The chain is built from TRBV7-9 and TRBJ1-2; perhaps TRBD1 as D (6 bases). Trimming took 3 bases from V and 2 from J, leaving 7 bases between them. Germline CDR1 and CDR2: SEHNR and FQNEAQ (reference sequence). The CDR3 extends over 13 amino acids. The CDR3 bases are TGTGCCAGCAGCTTTACAGGGAACTATGGCTACACCTTC. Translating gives CASSFTGNYGYTF.

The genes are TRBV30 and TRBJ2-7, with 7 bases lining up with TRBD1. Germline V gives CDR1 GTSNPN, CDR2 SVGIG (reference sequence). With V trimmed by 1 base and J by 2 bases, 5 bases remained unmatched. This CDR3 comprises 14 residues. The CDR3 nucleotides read TGTGCCTGGAGTGCCGGGACAGTGGCCTACGAGCAGTACTTC. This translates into CAWSAGTVAYEQYF.

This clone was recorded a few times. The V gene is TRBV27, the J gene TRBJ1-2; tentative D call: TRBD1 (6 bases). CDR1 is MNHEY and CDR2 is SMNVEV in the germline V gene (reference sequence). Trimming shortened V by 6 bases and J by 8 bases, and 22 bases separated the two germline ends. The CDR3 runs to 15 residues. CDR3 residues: CASRRTYQGSYGYTF. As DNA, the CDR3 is TGTGCCAGCAGGCGTACATATCAGGGGAGTTACGGCTACACCTTC.

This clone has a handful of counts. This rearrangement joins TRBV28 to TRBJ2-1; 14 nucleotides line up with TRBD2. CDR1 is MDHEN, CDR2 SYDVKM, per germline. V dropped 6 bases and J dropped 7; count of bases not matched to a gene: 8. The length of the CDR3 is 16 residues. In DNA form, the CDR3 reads TGTGCCAGCAGCCTACTCGGGACTAGCGGGAGAAATGAGCAGTTCTTC. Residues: CASSLLGTSGRNEQFF.

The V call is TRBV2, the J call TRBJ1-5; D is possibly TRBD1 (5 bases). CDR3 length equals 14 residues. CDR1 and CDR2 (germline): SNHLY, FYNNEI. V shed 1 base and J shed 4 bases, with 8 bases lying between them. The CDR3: CASSEGQPNQPQHF. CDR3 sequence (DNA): TGTGCCAGCAGTGAAGGACAGCCAAATCAGCCCCAGCATTTT.

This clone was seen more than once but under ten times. CDR3 sequence (DNA): TGCGCCAGCAGCTTGCAGACAGACCCCCAAGAGACCCAGTACTTC. Translation gives CASSLQTDPQETQYF. The chain combines TRBV5-1 with TRBJ2-5; a possible D gene is TRBD1 (5 bases). Looked up from germline, CDR1 is SGHRS and CDR2 is YFSETQ. The V end lost 1 base, the J end lost 1 base, and 11 bases lay between the germline ends. There are 15 residues in the CDR3.

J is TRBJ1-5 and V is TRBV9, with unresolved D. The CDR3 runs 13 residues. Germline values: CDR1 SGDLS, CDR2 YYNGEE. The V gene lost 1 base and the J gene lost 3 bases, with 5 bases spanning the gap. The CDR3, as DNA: TGTGCCAGCAGCGTACACACCAATCAGCCCCAGCATTTT. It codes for CASSVHTNQPQHF.

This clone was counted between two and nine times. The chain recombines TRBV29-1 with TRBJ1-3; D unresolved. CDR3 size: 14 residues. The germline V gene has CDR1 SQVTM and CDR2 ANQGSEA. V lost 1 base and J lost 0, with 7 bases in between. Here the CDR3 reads CSVEGDSSGNTIYF. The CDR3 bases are TGCAGCGTTGAAGGAGACTCCTCTGGAAACACCATATATTTT.